The T cell receptor (beta chain) described here comes from a study of control samples from healthy donors and cancer patients. Measured with immunoSEQ multiplex PCR; TCRdb has only the in-frame clones, and not every one. In the table there are roughly 30,000 clones, 70% to 90% of which are singletons. Germline assignment: CDR1 KGHSH and CDR2 LQKENI. The length of the CDR3 is 13 residues. The ends were cut back, 6 bases at V and 4 bases at J, with 11 bases in the middle. The sample consisted of formalin-fixed, paraffin-embedded tissue. This clonotype was obtained from a female donor with melanoma. This chain uses TRBV18 with TRBJ2-3; a possible D gene is TRBD1 (6 bases). CDR3 DNA: TGTGCCAGCTCTACAGGGTCCGCAGATACGCAGTATTTT. Translated, it gives CASSTGSADTQYF.